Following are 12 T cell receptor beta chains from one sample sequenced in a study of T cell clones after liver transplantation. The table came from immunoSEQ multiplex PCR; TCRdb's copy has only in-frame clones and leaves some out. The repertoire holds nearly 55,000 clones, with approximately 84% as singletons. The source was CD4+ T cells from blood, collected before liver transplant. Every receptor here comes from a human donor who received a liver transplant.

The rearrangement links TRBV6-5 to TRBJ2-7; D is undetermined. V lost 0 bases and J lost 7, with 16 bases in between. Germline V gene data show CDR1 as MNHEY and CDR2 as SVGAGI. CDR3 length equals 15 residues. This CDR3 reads CASSYSSRVSREQYF. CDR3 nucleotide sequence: TGTGCCAGCAGTTACTCGAGTCGTGTTTCTCGGGAGCAGTACTTC.

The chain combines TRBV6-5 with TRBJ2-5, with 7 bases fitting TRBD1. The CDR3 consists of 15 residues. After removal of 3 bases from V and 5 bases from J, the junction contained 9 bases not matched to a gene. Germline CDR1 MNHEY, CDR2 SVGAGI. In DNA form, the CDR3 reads TGTGCCAGCAGTTATGGCCCCAGGGGGATGGAGACCCAGTACTTC. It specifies CASSYGPRGMETQYF.

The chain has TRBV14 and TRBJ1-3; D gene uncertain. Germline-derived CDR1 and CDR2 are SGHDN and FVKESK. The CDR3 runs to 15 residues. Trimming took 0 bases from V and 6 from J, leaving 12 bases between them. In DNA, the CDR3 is TGTGCCAGCAGCCAAGATTCCCTAGGCGAAAACACCATATATTTT. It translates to CASSQDSLGENTIYF.

In DNA form, the CDR3 reads TGTGCCAGCAGCCGGGACAGGGGAGGACCGCAGTATTTT. This codes for CASSRDRGGPQYF. The chain is built from TRBV14 and TRBJ2-3; 10 nucleotides line up with TRBD1. Germline V gene lookup returns CDR1 SGHDN and CDR2 FVKESK. This CDR3 has 13 amino acids. Unmatched junction bases numbered 5, after V lost 4 bases and J lost 10 bases.

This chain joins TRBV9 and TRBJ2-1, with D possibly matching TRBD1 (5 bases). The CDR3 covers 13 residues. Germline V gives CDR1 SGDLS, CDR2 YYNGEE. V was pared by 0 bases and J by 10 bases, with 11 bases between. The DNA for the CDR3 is TGTGCCAGCAGCGTAGTTCCAGGGCCGGAGCAGTTCTTC. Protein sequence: CASSVVPGPEQFF.

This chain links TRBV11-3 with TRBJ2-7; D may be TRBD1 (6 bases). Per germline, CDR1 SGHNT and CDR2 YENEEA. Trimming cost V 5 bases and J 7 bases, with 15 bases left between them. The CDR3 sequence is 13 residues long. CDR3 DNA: TGTGCCAGCAGCGCCTCCAGGGGCGGGGAGCAGTACTTC. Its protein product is CASSASRGGEQYF.

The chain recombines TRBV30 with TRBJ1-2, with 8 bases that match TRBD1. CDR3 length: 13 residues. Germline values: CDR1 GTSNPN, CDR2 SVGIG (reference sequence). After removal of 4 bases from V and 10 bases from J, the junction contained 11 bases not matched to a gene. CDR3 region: CAWNRDRPSIYTF. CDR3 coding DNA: TGTGCCTGGAATCGGGACAGGCCTTCTATCTACACCTTC. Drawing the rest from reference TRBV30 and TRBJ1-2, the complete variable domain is SQTIHQWPATLVQPVGSPLSLECTVEGTSNPNLYWYRQAAGRGLQLLFYSVGIGQISSEVPQNLSASRPQDRQFILSSKKLLLSDSGFYLCAWNRDRPSIYTFGSGTRLTVV.

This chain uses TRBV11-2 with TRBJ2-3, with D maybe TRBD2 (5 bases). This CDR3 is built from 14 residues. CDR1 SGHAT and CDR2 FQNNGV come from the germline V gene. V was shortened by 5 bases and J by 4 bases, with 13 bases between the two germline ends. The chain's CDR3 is CASSEELRADTQYF. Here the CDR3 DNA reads TGTGCCAGCAGCGAGGAACTGCGGGCAGATACGCAGTATTTT.

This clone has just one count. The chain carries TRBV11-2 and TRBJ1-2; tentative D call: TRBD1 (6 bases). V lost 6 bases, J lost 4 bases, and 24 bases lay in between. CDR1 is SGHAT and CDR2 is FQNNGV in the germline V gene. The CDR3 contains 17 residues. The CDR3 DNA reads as TGTGCCAGCAGGCCGCCACTATTCTCAGGGGCCGCCTATGGCTACACCTTC. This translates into CASRPPLFSGAAYGYTF.

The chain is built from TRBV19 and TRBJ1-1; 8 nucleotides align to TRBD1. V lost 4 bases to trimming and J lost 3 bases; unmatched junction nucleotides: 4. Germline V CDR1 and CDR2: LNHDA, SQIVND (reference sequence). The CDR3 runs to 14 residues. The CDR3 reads CASSTTGADTEAFF. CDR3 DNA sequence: TGTGCCAGTAGTACGACAGGGGCCGACACTGAAGCTTTCTTT.

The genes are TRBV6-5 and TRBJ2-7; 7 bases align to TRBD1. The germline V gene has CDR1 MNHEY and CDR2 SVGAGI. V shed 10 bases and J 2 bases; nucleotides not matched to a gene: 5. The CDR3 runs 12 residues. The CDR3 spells CATQGSAYEQYF. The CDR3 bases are TGTGCCACACAGGGGTCGGCCTACGAGCAGTACTTC.

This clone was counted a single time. CDR3 protein: CASSKDRVGNQPQHF. The CDR3 nucleotides read TGTGCCAGCAGCAAGGACAGGGTTGGCAATCAGCCCCAGCATTTT. The chain is built from TRBV7-9 and TRBJ1-5, with 8 bases lining up with TRBD1. J gave up 2 bases and V 5 bases, and 5 bases lay outside the gene matches. From germline, CDR1 is SEHNR and CDR2 FQNEAQ (reference sequence). This CDR3 is 15 amino acids long.